This T cell receptor beta chain emerged from a study of T-cell memory formation after mild COVID-19. In TCRdb, the 5' RACE reads were re-called with MiXCR into one record per CDR3 protein. This sample has 400,000 to 450,000 distinct CDR3 sequences, with approximately 19% found just once. This clonotype was recorded many times. The CDR3 length is 17 residues. The ends lost 5 bases at V and 6 bases at J; junction bases unmatched: 10. Germline-derived CDR1 and CDR2 are MDHEN and SYDVKM. The sequenced material came from PBMCs or a T cell subset sorted from them (not recorded which). The chain employs TRBV28 and TRBJ2-3, with TRBD2 matching over 14 bases. The TCR originated in a man aged 18 to 29 who had mild COVID-19 (a few samples of this study predate the infection). Cell type and time point are not known. The CDR3 loop is CASSSGLAGGFKDTQYF. CDR3 nucleotide sequence: TGTGCCAGCAGTAGCGGACTAGCGGGGGGTTTCAAGGATACGCAGTATTTT.